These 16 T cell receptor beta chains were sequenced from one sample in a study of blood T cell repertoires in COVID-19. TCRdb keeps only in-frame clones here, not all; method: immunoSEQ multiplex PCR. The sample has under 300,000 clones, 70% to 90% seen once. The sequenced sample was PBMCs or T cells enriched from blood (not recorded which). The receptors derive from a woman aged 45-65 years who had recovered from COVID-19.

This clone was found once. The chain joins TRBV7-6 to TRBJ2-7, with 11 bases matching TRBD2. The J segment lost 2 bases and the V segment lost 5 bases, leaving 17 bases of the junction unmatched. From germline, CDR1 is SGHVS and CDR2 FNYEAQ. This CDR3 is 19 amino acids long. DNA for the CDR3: TGTGCCAGCAGCCCTCGTGAAGTGCCGACTAGCGGGAACACCTACGAGCAGTACTTC. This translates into CASSPREVPTSGNTYEQYF.

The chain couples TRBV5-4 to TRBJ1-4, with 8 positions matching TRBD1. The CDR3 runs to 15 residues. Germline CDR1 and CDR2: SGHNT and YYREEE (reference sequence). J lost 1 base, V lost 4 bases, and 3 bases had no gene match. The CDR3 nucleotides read TGTGCCAGCAGCCCAGGGGGCAGAACTAATGAAAAACTGTTTTTT. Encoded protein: CASSPGGRTNEKLFF.

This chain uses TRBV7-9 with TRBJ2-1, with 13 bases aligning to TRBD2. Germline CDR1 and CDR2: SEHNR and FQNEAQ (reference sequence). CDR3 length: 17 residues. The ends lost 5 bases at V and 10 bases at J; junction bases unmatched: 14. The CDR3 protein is CASSLQLAGGPIGEQFF. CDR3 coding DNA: TGTGCCAGCAGCCTACAACTAGCGGGAGGGCCGATTGGGGAGCAGTTCTTC. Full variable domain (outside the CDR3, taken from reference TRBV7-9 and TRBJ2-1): DTGVSQNPRHKITKRGQNVTFRCDPISEHNRLYWYRQTLGQGPEFLTYFQNEAQLEKSRLLSDRFSAERPKGSFSTLEIQRTEQGDSAMYLCASSLQLAGGPIGEQFFGPGTRLTVL.

CDR3 DNA: TGTGCCAGCAGCCCAGGGACTCTTGGCAACCCAAACAATGAGCAGTTCTTC. Its translation is CASSPGTLGNPNNEQFF. V gene TRBV7-8 combines with J gene TRBJ2-1; TRBD2 might be the D (6 bases). The germline gives CDR1 SGHVS, CDR2 FQNEAQ. The CDR3 runs to 17 residues. Trimming shortened V by 5 bases and J by 5 bases, and 22 bases separated the two germline ends.

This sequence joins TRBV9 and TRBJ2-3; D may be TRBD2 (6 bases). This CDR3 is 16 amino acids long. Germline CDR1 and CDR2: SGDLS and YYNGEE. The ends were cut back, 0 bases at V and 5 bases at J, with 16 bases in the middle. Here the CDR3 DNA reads TGTGCCAGCAGCGTAGGGGGCGGGATATCAGGAGATACGCAGTATTTT. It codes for CASSVGGGISGDTQYF.

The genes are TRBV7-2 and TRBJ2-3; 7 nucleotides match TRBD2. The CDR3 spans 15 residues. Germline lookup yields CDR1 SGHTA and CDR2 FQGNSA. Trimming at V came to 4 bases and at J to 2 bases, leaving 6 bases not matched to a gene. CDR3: CASSSRDYLTDTQYF. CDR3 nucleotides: TGTGCCAGCAGCTCCCGGGACTACCTCACAGATACGCAGTATTTT.

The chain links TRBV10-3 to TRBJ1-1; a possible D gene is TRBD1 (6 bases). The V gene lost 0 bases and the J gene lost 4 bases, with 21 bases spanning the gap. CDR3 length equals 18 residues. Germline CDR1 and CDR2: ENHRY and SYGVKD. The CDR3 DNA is TGTGCCATCAGTGAGTCGAAACAGGGTGGCTCAGCGGTCACTGAAGCTTTCTTT. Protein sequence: CAISESKQGGSAVTEAFF.

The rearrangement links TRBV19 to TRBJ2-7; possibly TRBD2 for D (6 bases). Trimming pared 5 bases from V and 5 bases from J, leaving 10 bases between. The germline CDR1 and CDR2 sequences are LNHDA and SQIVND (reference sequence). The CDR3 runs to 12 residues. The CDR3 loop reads CASSWRGHEQYF. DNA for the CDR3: TGTGCCAGTAGTTGGCGGGGCCACGAGCAGTACTTC.

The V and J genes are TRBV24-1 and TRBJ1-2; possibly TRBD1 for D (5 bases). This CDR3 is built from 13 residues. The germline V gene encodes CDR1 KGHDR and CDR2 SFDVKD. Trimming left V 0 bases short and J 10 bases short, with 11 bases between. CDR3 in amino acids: CATSDLQGDYYTF. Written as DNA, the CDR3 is TGTGCCACCAGTGATTTGCAAGGGGACTACTACACCTTC.

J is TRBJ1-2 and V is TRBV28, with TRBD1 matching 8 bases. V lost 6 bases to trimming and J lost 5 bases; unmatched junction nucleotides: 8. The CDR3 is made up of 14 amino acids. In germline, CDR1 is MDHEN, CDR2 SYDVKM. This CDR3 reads CASRDRDKGYGYTF. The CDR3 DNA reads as TGTGCCAGCAGGGACAGGGACAAAGGGTATGGCTACACCTTC.

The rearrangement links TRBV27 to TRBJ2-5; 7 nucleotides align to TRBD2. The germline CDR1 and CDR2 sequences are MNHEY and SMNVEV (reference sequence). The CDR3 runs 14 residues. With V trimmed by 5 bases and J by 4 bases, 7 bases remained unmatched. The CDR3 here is CASSPRLAGETQYF. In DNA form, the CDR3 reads TGTGCCAGCAGTCCGAGACTAGCTGGAGAGACCCAGTACTTC.

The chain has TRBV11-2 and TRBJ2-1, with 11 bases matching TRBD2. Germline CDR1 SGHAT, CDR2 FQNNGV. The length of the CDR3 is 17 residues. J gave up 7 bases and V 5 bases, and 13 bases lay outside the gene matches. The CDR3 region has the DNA TGTGCCAGCAGCCAGGGGACTAGCGGATCCATTAGGAATGAGCAGTTCTTC. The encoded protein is CASSQGTSGSIRNEQFF.

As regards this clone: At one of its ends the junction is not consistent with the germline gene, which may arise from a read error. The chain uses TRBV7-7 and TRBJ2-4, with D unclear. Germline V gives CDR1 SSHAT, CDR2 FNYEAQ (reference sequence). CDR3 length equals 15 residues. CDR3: CASSLDGYAKNIQYF. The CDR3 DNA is TGTGCTAGCAGCTTAGACGGGTACGCCAAAAACATTCAGTACTTC.

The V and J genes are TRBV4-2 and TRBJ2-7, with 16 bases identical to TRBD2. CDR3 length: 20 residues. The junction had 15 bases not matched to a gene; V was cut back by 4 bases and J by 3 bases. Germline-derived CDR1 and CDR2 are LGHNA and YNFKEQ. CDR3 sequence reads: CASSRRPGLAGGPRNYEQYF. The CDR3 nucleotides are TGTGCCAGCAGCCGAAGACCGGGACTAGCGGGAGGGCCTCGCAACTACGAGCAGTACTTC.

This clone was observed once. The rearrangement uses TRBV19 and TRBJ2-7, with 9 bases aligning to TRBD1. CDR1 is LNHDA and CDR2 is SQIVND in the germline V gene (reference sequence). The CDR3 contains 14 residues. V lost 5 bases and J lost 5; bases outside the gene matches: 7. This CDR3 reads CASSLRDRVHEQYF. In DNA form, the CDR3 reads TGTGCCAGTAGTCTCCGGGACAGGGTACACGAGCAGTACTTC.

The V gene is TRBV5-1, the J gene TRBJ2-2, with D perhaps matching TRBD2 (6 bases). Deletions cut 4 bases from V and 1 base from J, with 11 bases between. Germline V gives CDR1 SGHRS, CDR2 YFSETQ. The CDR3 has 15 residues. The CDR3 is CASSRDSGNTGELFF. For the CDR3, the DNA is TGCGCCAGCAGCCGGGACTCCGGGAACACCGGGGAGCTGTTTTTT.